One and the same sample provided the 7 T cell receptor beta chains below, sequenced in a study of shared clonotypes between healthy human individuals (TCRdb year 2020). Preparation of the library involved the immunoSEQ multiplex PCR assay. Here the immuneACCESS table is served through TCRdb, limited to in-frame sequences with V and J called. Missing clones are a known gap in these copies; in checked studies unresolved V genes cover under half, and the rest lacks a known reason. The sample table contains about 2.2 million clones; only one count was recorded for just over 90% of them. Approximately 1.7% of the sample goes to the ten largest clones. For the CD8 naive samples, CD45RO-negative cells were positively selected for CCR7, yielding a CD45RA+CCR7+ population from which TemRA cells were excluded. The specimen was naive CD8+ T cells from PBMCs. Reading the label with the study, this specimen's cell subset or site is: CD45RA+CCR7+. These receptors came from a man between 18 and 35 years old in good health. Some clones in this sample may be carry-over from other donors' samples.

Comments on this clone: The same CDR3 arises from other DNA sequences in this sample as well. The genes are TRBV9 and TRBJ2-1; D is unresolved. The V end was cut by 0 bases, the J end by 8 bases, with 12 bases between. The CDR3 runs 14 residues. CDR1 SGDLS and CDR2 YYNGEE come from the germline V gene. CDR3: CASSVVGTFDEQFF. The CDR3 coding sequence is TGTGCCAGCAGCGTAGTAGGTACGTTCGATGAGCAGTTCTTC.

The V call is TRBV29-1, the J call TRBJ1-2, with D possibly TRBD1 on 5 matching bases. V lost 7 bases and J lost 0, with 24 bases in between. This CDR3 is built from 17 residues. Germline V CDR1 and CDR2: SQVTM, ANQGSEA. The CDR3: CSADPRGGSAANYGYTF. The DNA of the CDR3 is TGCAGCGCCGATCCAAGGGGCGGGTCCGCAGCTAACTATGGCTACACCTTC.

The chain uses TRBV19 and TRBJ1-1; D call uncertain. The CDR3 spans 14 residues. Per the germline V gene, CDR1 is LNHDA and CDR2 is SQIVND (reference sequence). V lost 3 bases, J lost 5 bases, and 13 bases lay in between. This CDR3 reads CASSINRVRTEAFF. In nucleotides, the CDR3 is TGTGCCAGTAGTATCAATAGGGTCCGAACTGAAGCTTTCTTT.

The chain employs TRBV14 and TRBJ1-1; D possibly corresponds to TRBD1 (6 bases). Germline assignment: CDR1 SGHDN and CDR2 FVKESK. CDR3 length equals 18 residues. V gave up 1 base and J gave up 0 bases, with 18 bases separating them. The CDR3 nucleotides read TGTGCCAGCAGCCAAGTCACCTGGACAGCCTTTTTGAACACTGAAGCTTTCTTT. Protein sequence: CASSQVTWTAFLNTEAFF. The variable domain in full, completed from reference TRBV14 and TRBJ1-1, reads EAGVTQFPSHSVIEKGQTVTLRCDPISGHDNLYWYRRVMGKEIKFLLHFVKESKQDESGMPNNRFLAERTGGTYSTLKVQPAELEDSGVYFCASSQVTWTAFLNTEAFFGQGTRLTVV.

This chain connects TRBV4-3 to TRBJ2-7; TRBD2 agrees at 10 bases. V shed 1 base and J 4 bases; nucleotides not matched to a gene: 13. Germline loops: CDR1 LGHNA, CDR2 YSLEER. This CDR3 contains 18 residues. The CDR3, as DNA: TGCGCCAGCAGCCAAGTTTCCAGCGGGCTAGCGGGAGAGTACGAGCAGTACTTC. Amino acid sequence: CASSQVSSGLAGEYEQYF.

This chain connects TRBV2 to TRBJ2-7; TRBD2 matches at 7 bases. CDR1 is SNHLY and CDR2 is FYNNEI in the germline V gene. The CDR3 is made up of 15 amino acids. V trimming: 3 bases; J trimming: 1 base; junction bases outside the gene matches: 6. CDR3 nucleotides: TGTGCCAGCAGTGACTGGACTAGAACGTCCTACGAGCAGTACTTC. Translation gives CASSDWTRTSYEQYF. Full variable domain (outside the CDR3, taken from reference TRBV2 and TRBJ2-7): EPEVTQTPSHQVTQMGQEVILRCVPISNHLYFYWYRQILGQKVEFLVSFYNNEISEKSEIFDDQFSVERPDGSNFTLKIRSTKLEDSAMYFCASSDWTRTSYEQYFGPGTRLTVT.

This clone has just one count. Other nucleotide sequences from this sample produce the same CDR3. The rearrangement uses TRBV28 and TRBJ1-1, with a possible D match to TRBD1 (5 bases). Germline-derived CDR1 and CDR2 are MDHEN and SYDVKM. V was pared by 3 bases and J by 3 bases, with 8 bases between. CDR3 size: 13 residues. CDR3 loop: CASSFGGYTEAFF. CDR3 DNA: TGTGCCAGCAGTTTCGGGGGTTACACTGAAGCTTTCTTT.